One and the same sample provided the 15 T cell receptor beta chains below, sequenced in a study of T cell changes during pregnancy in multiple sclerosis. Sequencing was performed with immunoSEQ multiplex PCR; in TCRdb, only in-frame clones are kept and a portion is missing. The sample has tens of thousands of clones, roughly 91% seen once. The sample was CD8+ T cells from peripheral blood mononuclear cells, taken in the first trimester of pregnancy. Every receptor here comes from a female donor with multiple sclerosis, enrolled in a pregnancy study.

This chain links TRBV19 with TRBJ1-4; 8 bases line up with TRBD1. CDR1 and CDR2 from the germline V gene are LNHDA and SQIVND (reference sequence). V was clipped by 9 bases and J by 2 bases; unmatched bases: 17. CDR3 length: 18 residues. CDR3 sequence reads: CARGKTGQDRPTNEKLFF. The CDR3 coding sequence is TGTGCCAGGGGAAAGACGGGACAGGACCGACCCACTAATGAAAAACTGTTTTTT.

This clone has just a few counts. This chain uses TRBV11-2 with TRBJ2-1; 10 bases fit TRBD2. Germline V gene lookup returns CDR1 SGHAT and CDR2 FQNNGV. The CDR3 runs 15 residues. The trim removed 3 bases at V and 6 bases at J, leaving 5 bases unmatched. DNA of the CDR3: TGTGCCAGCAGCTTCGGGACTAGCGACGTCAATGAGCAGTTCTTC. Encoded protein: CASSFGTSDVNEQFF.

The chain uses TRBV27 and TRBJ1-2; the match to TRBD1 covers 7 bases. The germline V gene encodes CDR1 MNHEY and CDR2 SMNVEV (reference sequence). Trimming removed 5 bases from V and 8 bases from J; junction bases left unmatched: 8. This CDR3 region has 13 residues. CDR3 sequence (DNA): TGTGCCAGCAGTCCGGGACAGTATGAGGGCTACACCTTC. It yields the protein CASSPGQYEGYTF.

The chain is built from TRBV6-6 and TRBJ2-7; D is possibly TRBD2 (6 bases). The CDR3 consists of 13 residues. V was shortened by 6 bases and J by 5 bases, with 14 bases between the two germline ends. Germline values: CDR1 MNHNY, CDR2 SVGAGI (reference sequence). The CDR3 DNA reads TGTGCCAGCAGCCTACGGGAGAGCGACGAGCAGTACTTC. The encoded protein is CASSLRESDEQYF.

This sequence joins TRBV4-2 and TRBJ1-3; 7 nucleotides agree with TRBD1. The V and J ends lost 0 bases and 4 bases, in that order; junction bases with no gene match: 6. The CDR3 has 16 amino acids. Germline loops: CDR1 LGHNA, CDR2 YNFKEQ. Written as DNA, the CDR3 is TGTGCCAGCAGCCAAGAACAGGGGCAATGGGGAAACACCATATATTTT. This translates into CASSQEQGQWGNTIYF.

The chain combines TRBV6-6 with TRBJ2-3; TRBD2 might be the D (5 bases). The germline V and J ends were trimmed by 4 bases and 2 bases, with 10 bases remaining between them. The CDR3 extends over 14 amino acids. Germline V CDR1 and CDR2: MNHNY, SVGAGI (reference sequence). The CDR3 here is CASSFRLNTDTQYF. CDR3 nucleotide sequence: TGTGCCAGCAGTTTCCGACTAAACACAGATACGCAGTATTTT.

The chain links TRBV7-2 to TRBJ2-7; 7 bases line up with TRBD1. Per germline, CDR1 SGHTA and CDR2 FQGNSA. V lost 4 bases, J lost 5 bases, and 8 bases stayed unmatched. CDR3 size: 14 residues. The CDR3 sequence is CASSYLGGKHEQYF. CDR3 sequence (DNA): TGTGCCAGCAGCTACTTAGGGGGCAAGCACGAGCAGTACTTC.

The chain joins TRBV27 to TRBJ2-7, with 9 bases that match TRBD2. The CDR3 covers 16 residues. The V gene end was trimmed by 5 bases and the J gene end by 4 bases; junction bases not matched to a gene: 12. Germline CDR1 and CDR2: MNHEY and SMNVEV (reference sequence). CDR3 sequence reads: CASSPHPPAGGYEQYF. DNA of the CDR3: TGTGCCAGCAGTCCCCACCCCCCCGCGGGAGGGTACGAGCAGTACTTC.

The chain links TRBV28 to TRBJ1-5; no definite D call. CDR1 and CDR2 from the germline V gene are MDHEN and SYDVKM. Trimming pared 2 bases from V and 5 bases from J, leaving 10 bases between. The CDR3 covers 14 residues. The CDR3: CASSLARVDQPQHF. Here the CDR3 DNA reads TGTGCCAGCAGTTTAGCCCGGGTCGATCAGCCCCAGCATTTT.

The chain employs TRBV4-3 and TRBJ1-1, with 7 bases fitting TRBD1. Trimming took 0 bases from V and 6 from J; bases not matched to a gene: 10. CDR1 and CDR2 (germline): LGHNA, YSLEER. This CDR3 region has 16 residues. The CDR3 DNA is TGCGCCAGCAGCCAAGATCGCGGCAGGGGGAGATCTGAAGCTTTCTTT. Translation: CASSQDRGRGRSEAFF.

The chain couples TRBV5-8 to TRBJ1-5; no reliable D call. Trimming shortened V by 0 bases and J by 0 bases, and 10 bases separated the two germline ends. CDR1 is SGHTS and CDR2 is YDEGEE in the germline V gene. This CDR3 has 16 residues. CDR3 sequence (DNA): TGTGCCAGCAGCTTGGAAGGAGTCCTTAGCAATCAGCCCCAGCATTTT. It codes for CASSLEGVLSNQPQHF.

This chain's CDR3 is CASTSQNSETQYF. The CDR3 nucleotides are TGTGCCAGCACCTCACAAAATTCGGAGACCCAGTACTTC. This sequence joins TRBV27 and TRBJ2-5; D call uncertain. The CDR3 has 13 residues. The V end lost 7 bases, the J end lost 5 bases, and 14 bases lay between the germline ends. The germline gives CDR1 MNHEY, CDR2 SMNVEV (reference sequence).

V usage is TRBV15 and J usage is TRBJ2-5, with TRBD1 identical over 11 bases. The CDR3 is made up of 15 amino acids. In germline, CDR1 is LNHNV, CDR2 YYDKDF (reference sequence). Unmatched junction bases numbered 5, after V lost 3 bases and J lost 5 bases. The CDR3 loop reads CATSRGTGGRETQYF. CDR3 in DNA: TGTGCCACCAGCAGGGGGACAGGGGGTAGGGAGACCCAGTACTTC.

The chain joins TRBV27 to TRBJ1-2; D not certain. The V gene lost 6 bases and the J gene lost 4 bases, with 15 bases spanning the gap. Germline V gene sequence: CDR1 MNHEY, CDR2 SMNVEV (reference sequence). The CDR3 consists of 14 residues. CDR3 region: CASSLGGSAYGYTF. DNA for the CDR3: TGTGCCAGCAGCCTGGGTGGGAGCGCCTATGGCTACACCTTC.

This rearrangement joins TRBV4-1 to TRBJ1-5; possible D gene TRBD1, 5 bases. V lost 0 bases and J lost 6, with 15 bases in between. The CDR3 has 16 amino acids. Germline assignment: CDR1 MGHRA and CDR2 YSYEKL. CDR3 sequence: CASSQDITGFSQPQHF. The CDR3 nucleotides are TGCGCCAGCAGCCAAGATATAACAGGCTTTTCTCAGCCCCAGCATTTT.